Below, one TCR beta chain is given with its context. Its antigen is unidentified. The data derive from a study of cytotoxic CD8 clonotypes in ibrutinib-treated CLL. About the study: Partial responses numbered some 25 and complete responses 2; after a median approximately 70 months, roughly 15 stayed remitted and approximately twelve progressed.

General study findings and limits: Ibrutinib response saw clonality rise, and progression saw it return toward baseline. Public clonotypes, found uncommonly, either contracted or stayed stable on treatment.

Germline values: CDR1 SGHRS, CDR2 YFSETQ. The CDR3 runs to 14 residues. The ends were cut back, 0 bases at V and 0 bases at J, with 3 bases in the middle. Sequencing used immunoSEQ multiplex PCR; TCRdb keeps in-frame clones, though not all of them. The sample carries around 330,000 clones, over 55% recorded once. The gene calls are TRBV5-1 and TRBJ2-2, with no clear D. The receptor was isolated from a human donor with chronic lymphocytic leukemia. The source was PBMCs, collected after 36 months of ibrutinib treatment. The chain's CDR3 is CASSLGSNTGELFF. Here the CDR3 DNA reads TGCGCCAGCAGCTTGGGTTCGAACACCGGGGAGCTGTTTTTT.